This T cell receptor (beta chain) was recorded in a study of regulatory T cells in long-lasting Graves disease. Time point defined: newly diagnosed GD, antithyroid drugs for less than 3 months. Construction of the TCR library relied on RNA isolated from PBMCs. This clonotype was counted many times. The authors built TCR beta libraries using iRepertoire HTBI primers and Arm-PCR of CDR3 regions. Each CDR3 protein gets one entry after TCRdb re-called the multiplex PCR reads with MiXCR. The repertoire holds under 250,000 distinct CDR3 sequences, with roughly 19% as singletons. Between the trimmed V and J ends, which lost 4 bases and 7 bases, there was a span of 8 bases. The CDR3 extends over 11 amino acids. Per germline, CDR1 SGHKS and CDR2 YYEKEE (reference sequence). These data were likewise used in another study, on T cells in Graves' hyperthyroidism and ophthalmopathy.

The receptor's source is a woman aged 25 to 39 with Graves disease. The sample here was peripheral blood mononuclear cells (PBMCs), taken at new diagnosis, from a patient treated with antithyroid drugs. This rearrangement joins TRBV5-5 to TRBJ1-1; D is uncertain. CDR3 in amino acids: CASSRDVEAFF. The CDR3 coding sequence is TGTGCCAGCAGCCGCGACGTTGAAGCTTTCTTT.